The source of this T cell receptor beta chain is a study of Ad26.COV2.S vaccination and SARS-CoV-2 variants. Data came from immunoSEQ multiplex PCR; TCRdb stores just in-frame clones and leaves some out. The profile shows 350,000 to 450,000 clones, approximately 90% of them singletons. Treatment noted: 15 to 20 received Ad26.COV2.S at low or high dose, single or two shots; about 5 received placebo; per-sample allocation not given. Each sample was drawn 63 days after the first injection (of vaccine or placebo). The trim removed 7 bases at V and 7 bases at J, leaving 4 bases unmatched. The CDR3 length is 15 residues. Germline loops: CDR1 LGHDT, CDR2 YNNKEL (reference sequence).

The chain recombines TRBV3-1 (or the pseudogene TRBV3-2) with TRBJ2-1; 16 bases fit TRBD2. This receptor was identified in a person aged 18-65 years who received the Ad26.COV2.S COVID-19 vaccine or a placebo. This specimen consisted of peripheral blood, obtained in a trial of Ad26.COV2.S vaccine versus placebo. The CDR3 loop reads CASTGTSGRGNEQFF. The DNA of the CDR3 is TGTGCCAGCACCGGGACTAGCGGGAGGGGAAATGAGCAGTTCTTC.